The rows below give T cell receptor beta chains drawn from one sample of a study of Ad26.COV2.S vaccination and SARS-CoV-2 variants. Only in-frame clones appear in the TCRdb table, and some are missing; sequencing was by immunoSEQ multiplex PCR. The sample lists about 330,000 clones, about nine tenths seen once, with roughly 6% in the top ten. The sequenced sample was peripheral blood, obtained in a trial of Ad26.COV2.S vaccine versus placebo. The source is a person between 18 and 65 years old who received the Ad26.COV2.S COVID-19 vaccine or a placebo. CDR3s include the opening cysteine and the closing phenylalanine or tryptophan. The D gene is left open where the match is weak. Clone size is not always given. Where it is, it says once, few, many or a class for expanded clones.

d_call	v_call	j_call	clone_size	cdr3_nt	cdr3_aa
-	TRBV7-9	TRBJ1-2	-	TGTGCCAGCAGCTTAGCGCTACTGGGTCCATATGGCTACACCTTC	CASSLALLGPYGYTF
-	TRBV7-9	TRBJ1-5	-	TGTGCCAGCAGCTTAAGCAGTCAGCCCCAGCATTTT	CASSLSSQPQHF
-	TRBV9	TRBJ2-7	-	TGTGCCAGCAGCGTAGATAGGGGCGCGGGCTACGAGCAGTACTTC	CASSVDRGAGYEQYF
TRBD1	TRBV18	TRBJ2-1	-	TGTGCCAGCTCACCACCGGACAGGCCTTACAATGAGCAGTTCTTC	CASSPPDRPYNEQFF
-	TRBV11-2	TRBJ2-7	few	TGTGCCAGCAGCCTGGACTACAAAACCTACGAGCAGTACTTC	CASSLDYKTYEQYF
TRBD1	TRBV7-2	TRBJ2-6	-	TGTGCCAGCAGCTCGGGACAGGGCATGTTCGGGGCCAACGTCCTGACTTTC	CASSSGQGMFGANVLTF
TRBD2	TRBV27	TRBJ2-5	-	TGTGCCAGCAGTTTCGTACTAGCGGGAGGGCTTGAGACCCAGTACTTC	CASSFVLAGGLETQYF
-	TRBV7-6	TRBJ2-3	-	TGTGCCAGCAGCTTACAGGGTACGGTTTTGGCAGATACGCAGTATTTT	CASSLQGTVLADTQYF
TRBD1	TRBV7-2	TRBJ2-7	-	TGTGCCAGCAGCTTGGAGAAGACCCCGGGACAGGGTCCCTACGAGCAGTACTTC	CASSLEKTPGQGPYEQYF
-	TRBV4-1	TRBJ2-1	once	TGCGCCAGCAGCCAAGATTGGGAACTAGATGAGCAGTTCTTC	CASSQDWELDEQFF
-	TRBV4-3	TRBJ1-1	-	TGCGCCAGCAGCCAAGTGTGGGGAGACACTGAAGCTTTCTTT	CASSQVWGDTEAFF
-	TRBV5-6	TRBJ2-2	once	TGTGCCAGCAGCTTGGCCATACCAGTCCCTCCCACCGGGGAGCTGTTTTTT	CASSLAIPVPPTGELFF
-	TRBV11-2	TRBJ1-1	-	TGTGCCAGCACCCTTGGGTACACTGAAGCTTTCTTT	CASTLGYTEAFF
-	TRBV6-2/TRBV6-3	TRBJ2-3	-	TGTGCCAGCAGTTACGTGACGATAAGCACAGATACGCAGTATTTT	CASSYVTISTDTQYF
-	TRBV7-6	TRBJ2-2	once	TGTGCCAGCAGCTCCCCGACTCTACTGAACACCGGGGAGCTGTTTTTT	CASSSPTLLNTGELFF
-	TRBV15	TRBJ1-1	-	TGTGCCACCAGCAGAGAGGGGGGACCCTATGAAGCTTTCTTT	CATSREGGPYEAFF
-	TRBV2	TRBJ2-2	-	TGTGCCAGTAGGGGTAGCGTCGCGAACACCGGGGAGCTGTTTTTT	CASRGSVANTGELFF
-	TRBV4-1	TRBJ1-1	-	TGCGCCAGCAGCCTTACGTCCGGGACCCCCAGGGAGAACACTGAAGCTTTCTTT	CASSLTSGTPRENTEAFF
-	TRBV11-3	TRBJ2-1	-	TGTGCCAGCAGCACTGGGTATGGTGAGCAGTTCTTC	CASSTGYGEQFF
-	TRBV7-9	TRBJ1-1	once	TGTGCCAGCAGCACCCCTCAGGCGCCTGGAGCTTTCTTT	CASSTPQAPGAFF
-	TRBV6-2/TRBV6-3	TRBJ1-1	-	TGTGCCAGCAGTCCGGCGGCGAACACTGAAGCTTTCTTT	CASSPAANTEAFF
TRBD1	TRBV7-8	TRBJ1-2	-	TGTGCCAGCAGCTTAGAATACAGGGGATACTATGGCTACACCTTC	CASSLEYRGYYGYTF
-	TRBV3-1/TRBV3-2	TRBJ2-2	-	TGTGCCAGCACCGCCCACAACACCGGGGAGCTGTTTTTT	CASTAHNTGELFF
TRBD1	TRBV18	TRBJ1-1	once	TGTGCCAGCTCACCATCAGGGGGACCCGCGAACACTGAAGCTTTCTTT	CASSPSGGPANTEAFF
-	TRBV5-1	TRBJ2-7	-	TGCGCCAGCAGCGAACTCTACCCCACTAGCGGACAGGCCTACGAGCAGTACTTC	CASSELYPTSGQAYEQYF
TRBD1	TRBV28	TRBJ1-2	-	TGTGCCAGCAGTTCTCGCCTCCAGACAGGGGGCTACACCTTC	CASSSRLQTGGYTF
TRBD1	TRBV5-1	TRBJ1-2	-	TGCGCCAGCAGCTTACAGGGGACCTATGGCTACACCTTC	CASSLQGTYGYTF
-	TRBV19	TRBJ2-2	-	TGTGCCAGTAATCCGGGACACGATACCGGGGAGCTGTTTTTT	CASNPGHDTGELFF
-	TRBV10-3	TRBJ1-1	-	TGTGCCATCAGGCGGCAGGGAGCTGAAGCTTTCTTT	CAIRRQGAEAFF
-	TRBV19	TRBJ2-2	-	TGTGCCAGTAGTATCTTAATCGCCGGGGAGCTGTTTTTT	CASSILIAGELFF
-	TRBV15	TRBJ1-6	few	TGTGCCACCAGCAGAGAGGGACCGGCTGATTCACCCCTCCACTTT	CATSREGPADSPLHF
-	TRBV6-6	TRBJ1-5	-	TGTGCCAGCACCCTGGGTAGCAGTGATCAGCCCCAGCATTTT	CASTLGSSDQPQHF
-	TRBV6-5	TRBJ1-5	-	TGTGCCAGCAGGGTCGACAGTAATCAGCCCCAGCATTTT	CASRVDSNQPQHF
-	TRBV7-2	TRBJ2-7	-	TGTGCCAGCAGCTCAGTAGGGGGTAGGGACTACGAGCAGTACTTC	CASSSVGGRDYEQYF
-	TRBV6-2/TRBV6-3	TRBJ1-1	-	TGTGCCAGCAGCGAAACGATCCCCGGAGGAGCTTTCTTT	CASSETIPGGAFF
TRBD1	TRBV5-1	TRBJ2-1	-	TGCGCCAGCAGCTTGGAGGGACAGGGATACAACTACAATGAGCAGTTCTTC	CASSLEGQGYNYNEQFF
TRBD1	TRBV27	TRBJ2-7	-	TGTGCCAGCAGTCCCCGCCGAGGGGGACAGACCTACGAGCAGTACTTC	CASSPRRGGQTYEQYF
-	TRBV7-2	TRBJ1-4	-	TGTGCCAGCAGCCCGACCCCGGTGTCGACTAATGAAAAACTGTTTTTT	CASSPTPVSTNEKLFF
-	TRBV28	TRBJ1-1	-	TGTGCCATTCTAGGAAACGGAGGGGCTTTCTTT	CAILGNGGAFF